The present T cell receptor (beta chain) was sequenced within a study of vaccination effects on CD4 cells after COVID-19. Regarding the study as a whole: Small numbers of convalescent patients limited the study. It also lacked early post-infection timepoints. Both infection-induced and vaccine-induced clones contracted markedly at late post-vaccination timepoints.

Using viral peptide pools, the ViraFEST assay grew out antigen-specific CD4+ T cells prior to sequencing. Culturing for around eleven days preceded CD4+ T cell isolation. BNT162b2 vaccine or mRNA-1273 vaccine was given to participants in two doses. Half the medium was replaced with IL-2 medium on days 3 and 7. Profiled with immunoSEQ multiplex PCR; TCRdb holds only in-frame clones, not every one. This table holds more than 65,000 clones, roughly four fifths found once. To note about this clone: Its target is unknown.

CDR3 length equals 13 residues. V was cut by 4 bases and J by 1 base, with 7 bases left in between. Germline CDR1 WNHNN, CDR2 SYGVQD (reference sequence). Material: CD4+ T cells from PBMCs cultured with HCoV-229E spike peptides, obtained after COVID-19 vaccination. The source is a human donor who received a COVID-19 vaccine. This chain connects TRBV10-1 to TRBJ1-1, with D unresolved. The CDR3 is CASSALGNTEAFF. DNA of the CDR3: TGCGCCAGCAGTGCATTGGGGAACACTGAAGCTTTCTTT.